Following are 15 T cell receptor beta chains from one sample sequenced in a study of blood T cell repertoires in COVID-19. Data came from immunoSEQ multiplex PCR; TCRdb stores just in-frame clones and leaves some out. The data show more than 50,000 clones, with around nine tenths seen just once and almost 4% held by the top ten. The material sequenced was peripheral blood. These TCRs come from a human donor in a cohort sampled during active COVID-19.

The rearrangement uses TRBV28 and TRBJ2-3, with a weak D call TRBD2 (6 bases). The germline gives CDR1 MDHEN, CDR2 SYDVKM. This CDR3 comprises 14 residues. Trimming removed 10 bases from V and 3 bases from J, with 17 bases in between. The CDR3 sequence is CAIGDGGWTDTQYF. CDR3 sequence (DNA): TGTGCCATCGGGGACGGGGGATGGACAGATACGCAGTATTTT.

This chain joins TRBV28 and TRBJ2-1, with D perhaps TRBD2 (5 bases). Trimming shortened V by 5 bases and J by 7 bases, and 15 bases separated the two germline ends. The CDR3 totals 14 residues. Germline CDR1 is MDHEN and CDR2 is SYDVKM. CDR3 nucleotides: TGTGCCAGCAGTCATGGAGGAACGGGTAATGAGCAGTTCTTC. It yields the protein CASSHGGTGNEQFF.

The chain carries TRBV6-5 and TRBJ1-2, with D unclear. The CDR3 totals 13 residues. Looked up from germline, CDR1 is MNHEY and CDR2 is SVGAGI. V was shortened by 3 bases and J by 6 bases, with 11 bases between the two germline ends. The CDR3 DNA follows: TGTGCCAGCAGTTATTGGTTGGAGGATGGCTACACCTTC. It specifies CASSYWLEDGYTF.

This chain links TRBV15 with TRBJ1-2, with D tentatively TRBD1 (5 bases). Germline V CDR1 and CDR2: LNHNV, YYDKDF (reference sequence). The CDR3 has 14 amino acids. V was shortened by 3 bases and J by 7 bases, with 15 bases between the two germline ends. DNA for the CDR3: TGTGCCACCAGCAGTTTTGGAGGGGATGGTGGCTACACCTTC. It encodes CATSSFGGDGGYTF.

This chain connects TRBV24-1 to TRBJ2-3; TRBD2 matches 9 bases. The CDR3 contains 14 residues. Germline V gene data show CDR1 as KGHDR and CDR2 as SFDVKD. V lost 4 bases, J lost 12 bases, and 10 bases stayed unmatched. CDR3 DNA: TGTGCCACCAGTGACGCCCTTAGCGGGGGACGTCAGTATTTT. The encoded protein is CATSDALSGGRQYF.

The chain links TRBV5-5 to TRBJ1-2, with 10 bases identical to TRBD1. This CDR3 is 14 amino acids long. V lost 0 bases to trimming and J lost 10 bases; unmatched junction nucleotides: 6. Germline CDR1 reads SGHKS; CDR2 reads YYEKEE (reference sequence). For the CDR3, the DNA is TGTGCCAGCAGCTTGGCCGGGACAGGGGTGTTCTACACCTTC. It yields the protein CASSLAGTGVFYTF.

The chain links TRBV14 to TRBJ1-1, with a weak D call TRBD1 (5 bases). From germline, CDR1 is SGHDN and CDR2 FVKESK. The germline V and J ends were trimmed by 6 bases and 0 bases, with 11 bases remaining between them. CDR3 length: 14 residues. The CDR3 loop is CASSLAGMNTEAFF. The CDR3 region has the DNA TGTGCCAGCAGTCTGGCAGGGATGAACACTGAAGCTTTCTTT.

V is TRBV19 and J is TRBJ1-2; 8 bases are a match to TRBD1. This CDR3 is 16 amino acids long. The V and J ends lost 1 base and 4 bases, in that order; junction bases with no gene match: 8. Looked up from germline, CDR1 is LNHDA and CDR2 is SQIVND (reference sequence). DNA of the CDR3: TGTGCCAGTAGTATAGGGTACGGACAGGGAGTCTATGGCTACACCTTC. Its protein product is CASSIGYGQGVYGYTF.

This clone was recorded once. The J gene is TRBJ1-1, the V gene TRBV5-6, with D possibly TRBD1 on 5 matching bases. The V gene lost 0 bases and the J gene lost 0 bases, with 12 bases spanning the gap. CDR1 is SGHDT and CDR2 is YYEEEE in the germline V gene. The CDR3 spans 16 residues. The CDR3 bases are TGTGCCAGCAGCTTGGTACCCGGGGGTTTGAACACTGAAGCTTTCTTT. Encoded protein: CASSLVPGGLNTEAFF.

The gene calls are TRBV4-1 and TRBJ2-1; TRBD2 matches at 11 bases. The CDR3 has 17 amino acids. CDR1 and CDR2 (germline): MGHRA, YSYEKL. The junction had 7 bases not matched to a gene; V was cut back by 3 bases and J by 3 bases. The CDR3 DNA is TGCGCCAGCAGCCAGCAAGACGGACTAGCGGGCTACAATGAGCAGTTCTTC. It translates to CASSQQDGLAGYNEQFF.

The gene calls are TRBV15 and TRBJ1-1; weak D call: TRBD1 (5 bases). V was cut by 0 bases and J by 11 bases, with 13 bases left in between. Germline V gives CDR1 LNHNV, CDR2 YYDKDF (reference sequence). CDR3 length: 13 amino acids. The CDR3, as DNA: TGTGCCACCAGCAGAGATGGACGGCGGGGGGCTTTCTTT. This encodes CATSRDGRRGAFF. The full variable domain, its missing parts supplied by reference TRBV15 and TRBJ1-1, is DAMVIQNPRYQVTQFGKPVTLSCSQTLNHNVMYWYQQKSSQAPKLLFHYYDKDFNNEADTPDNFQSRRPNTSFCFLDIRSPGLGDTAMYLCATSRDGRRGAFFGQGTRLTVV.

The chain has TRBV5-7 and TRBJ2-7; the match to TRBD1 covers 8 bases. TRBV5-7 falls under the ORF class, with uncertain function. CDR3 length: 18 amino acids. Losses at the gene ends were 2 bases for V and 0 bases for J; bases not matched to a gene: 13. CDR3: CASSFLIRGRWNSYEQYF. The CDR3, as DNA: TGTGCCAGCAGCTTCTTAATCAGGGGGCGATGGAACTCCTACGAGCAGTACTTC.

Turning to this clone: Other nucleotide sequences from this sample produce the same CDR3. The rearrangement uses TRBV6-4 and TRBJ2-3; 8 bases line up with TRBD2. V gave up 3 bases and J gave up 3 bases; unmatched junction bases: 5. The CDR3 is 15 amino acids. The germline gives CDR1 MRHNA, CDR2 SNTAGT. The CDR3 nucleotides read TGTGCCAGCAGTGATTCCAGCGGGGGAACAGATACGCAGTATTTT. Translation gives CASSDSSGGTDTQYF.

This chain joins TRBV4-2 and TRBJ1-1; 9 positions agree with TRBD1. V shed 4 bases and J 0 bases; nucleotides not matched to a gene: 6. The CDR3 has 16 amino acids. The V gene's germline CDR1 is LGHNA and CDR2 YNFKEQ. CDR3 loop: CASSLGTGNMNTEAFF. The CDR3 DNA reads TGTGCCAGCAGCCTCGGGACAGGGAATATGAACACTGAAGCTTTCTTT.

The rearrangement uses TRBV19 and TRBJ1-5; 7 bases match TRBD1. Germline V lookup: CDR1 LNHDA, CDR2 SQIVND (reference sequence). The CDR3 spans 10 residues. The V and J ends lost 7 bases and 16 bases, in that order; junction bases with no gene match: 7. CDR3 residues: CASKRQGLHF. The CDR3 DNA reads as TGTGCCAGTAAAAGACAGGGCCTACATTTT. The full variable domain, its missing parts supplied by reference TRBV19 and TRBJ1-5, is DGGITQSPKYLFRKEGQNVTLSCEQNLNHDAMYWYRQDPGQGLRLIYYSQIVNDFQKGDIAEGYSVSREKKESFPLTVTSAQKNPTAFYLCASKRQGLHFGDGTRLSIL.